Included here is one TCR beta chain sequence, with context. What it recognizes is unknown. This sample is part of a study of T cell responses to AZD1222 COVID-19 vaccine. The germline V gene encodes CDR1 SEHNR and CDR2 FQNEAQ (reference sequence). The CDR3 length is 14 residues. The V and J ends lost 3 bases and 6 bases, in that order; junction bases with no gene match: 2. Study findings and constraints: It was only 6 or 7 AZD1222 recipients who were seropositive at baseline. The sample set comprised mostly white British donors with more females, and clonal diversity was possibly underestimated. Regions 160-218 and 743-854 dominated among vaccine-associated CD4 TCRs spanning spike. Epitopes outside B.1.351 and B.1.1.7 mutated regions reportedly drew nearly half of spike TCRs.

TCRdb's copy holds only in-frame clones and misses some; the assay was immunoSEQ multiplex PCR. The sample consists of roughly 50,000 clones, approximately 88% of them appearing once. The receptor comes from an adult in good health. The sequences come from peripheral blood, collected on day 0 of AZD1222 vaccination. The chain recombines TRBV7-9 with TRBJ1-6, with 7 bases that match TRBD1. The CDR3 sequence is CASSLGQPNSPLHF. The CDR3 coding sequence is TGTGCCAGCAGCTTGGGACAGCCTAATTCACCCCTCCACTTT. Variable domain in full (rest from reference TRBV7-9 and TRBJ1-6): DTGVSQNPRHKITKRGQNVTFRCDPISEHNRLYWYRQTLGQGPEFLTYFQNEAQLEKSRLLSDRFSAERPKGSFSTLEIQRTEQGDSAMYLCASSLGQPNSPLHFGNGTRLTVT.